Listed below are T cell receptor beta chains from one sample, sequenced in a study of OX40 agonist ivuxolimab in advanced cancers. Measured with immunoSEQ multiplex PCR; TCRdb has only the in-frame clones, and not every one. The sample includes more than 45,000 clones, about 88% of them seen just once. Sequenced here: CD4+ or CD8+ T cells sorted from blood, sampled in a trial of the OX40 agonist ivuxolimab. The receptors stem from an adult with an advanced solid tumor such as melanoma, head and neck, liver or kidney cancer. Both conserved end residues are part of each CDR3. The order of the fields is clone size, V gene, J gene, D gene, CDR3 protein, CDR3 DNA. A D gene is named only where the DNA matches it firmly. A row's size may be missing; if present it is once, few, many or a size class.

-	TRBV18	TRBJ1-3	TRBD1	CASPGGGTSGNTIYF	TGTGCCAGCCCAGGGGGGGGCACCTCTGGAAACACCATATATTTT
-	TRBV5-1	TRBJ2-1	-	CASSLVLRNNEQFF	TGCGCCAGCAGCTTGGTCCTCAGAAACAATGAGCAGTTCTTC
once	TRBV7-8	TRBJ2-5	TRBD1	CASSLNRGETQYF	TGTGCCAGCAGCTTGAACAGGGGGGAGACCCAGTACTTC
few	TRBV5-5	TRBJ2-5	-	CASSVRDQETQYF	TGTGCCAGCAGCGTTCGCGATCAAGAGACCCAGTACTTC
-	TRBV7-6	TRBJ2-2	TRBD1	CASSSGQGNTGELFF	TGTGCCAGCAGCTCAGGACAGGGTAACACCGGGGAGCTGTTTTTT
-	TRBV18	TRBJ2-7	TRBD1	CASSPGTAYEQYF	TGTGCCAGCTCACCGGGGACAGCCTACGAGCAGTACTTC
-	TRBV6-6	TRBJ2-3	-	CASSYDQDTQYF	TGTGCCAGCAGTTACGACCAAGATACGCAGTATTTT
-	TRBV30	TRBJ2-3	-	CAWPYIGGPCTDTQYF	TGTGCCTGGCCCTACATCGGGGGGCCCTGCACAGATACGCAGTATTTT
-	TRBV18	TRBJ1-5	-	CASSPPGDFSNQPQHF	TGTGCCAGCTCACCCCCGGGAGATTTTAGCAATCAGCCCCAGCATTTT
-	TRBV9	TRBJ2-2	-	CASSPSGTLTGELFF	TGTGCCAGCAGCCCTTCCGGGACACTCACCGGGGAGCTGTTTTTT
-	TRBV7-8	TRBJ2-7	-	CASSPTRGPQSRYF	TGTGCCAGCAGCCCTACTCGGGGACCGCAGTCAAGGTACTTC
-	TRBV4-2	TRBJ1-3	-	CASSQDPGNGNTIYF	TGTGCCAGCAGCCAAGATCCGGGGAATGGAAACACCATATATTTT
few	TRBV28	TRBJ1-4	-	CATVPPDSPEKLFF	TGTGCCACCGTACCTCCGGACAGTCCTGAAAAACTGTTTTTT
-	TRBV5-1	TRBJ1-5	-	CASSLGDGNQPQHF	TGCGCCAGCAGCTTGGGAGACGGTAATCAGCCCCAGCATTTT
few	TRBV19	TRBJ1-1	-	CASSVSTRTEAFF	TGTGCCAGTAGTGTTTCAACCCGGACTGAAGCTTTCTTT
-	TRBV19	TRBJ1-6	TRBD1	CASSIHLPGTGEAPLHF	TGTGCCAGTAGTATCCACCTACCTGGGACAGGGGAGGCACCCCTCCACTTT
-	TRBV4-1	TRBJ1-2	-	CANENRVYLF	TGCGCCAACGAAAACAGGGTTTACCTCTTC
-	TRBV19	TRBJ2-2	-	CASLKGANTGELFF	TGTGCCAGTTTAAAAGGGGCTAACACCGGGGAGCTGTTTTTT
few	TRBV2	TRBJ1-2	-	CASKGTVGGDGYTF	TGTGCCAGCAAGGGGACTGTAGGTGGGGATGGCTACACCTTC
-	TRBV29-1	TRBJ2-4	-	CSVRVGGWELDKNIQYF	TGCAGCGTTAGGGTTGGGGGCTGGGAACTGGACAAAAACATTCAGTACTTC
-	TRBV5-1	TRBJ2-2	-	CASSPGAGVVGTGELFF	TGCGCCAGCAGCCCAGGGGCCGGTGTGGTTGGCACCGGGGAGCTGTTTTTT
-	TRBV28	TRBJ1-6	-	CASSRQNSPLHF	TGTGCCAGCAGTCGTCAGAATTCACCCCTCCACTTT
-	TRBV28	TRBJ1-5	-	CASKGGQGYSQPQHF	TGTGCCAGCAAAGGGGGGCAGGGGTACAGTCAGCCCCAGCATTTT
-	TRBV10-3	TRBJ2-2	-	CAISESGSLRELFF	TGTGCCATCAGTGAGTCGGGAAGTCTCCGGGAGCTGTTTTTT
-	TRBV7-9	TRBJ1-4	-	CASSLSVANEKLFF	TGTGCCAGCAGCTTATCCGTGGCGAATGAAAAACTGTTTTTT
-	TRBV7-3	TRBJ2-3	-	CASSAGGDTQYF	TGTGCCAGCAGCGCCGGGGGAGATACGCAGTATTTT
-	TRBV18	TRBJ2-1	-	CASSEGYNEQFF	TGTGCCAGCTCCGAAGGGTACAATGAGCAGTTCTTC
-	TRBV5-6	TRBJ2-2	-	CASSPKLRDTGELFF	TGTGCCAGCAGCCCCAAACTACGGGACACCGGGGAGCTGTTTTTT
-	TRBV5-4	TRBJ1-4	TRBD1	CASRPDRVDEKLFF	TGTGCCAGCAGACCGGACAGGGTAGATGAAAAACTGTTTTTT
-	TRBV7-2	TRBJ2-2	-	CASSFGAGPNTGELFF	TGTGCCAGCAGCTTTGGGGCAGGGCCGAACACCGGGGAGCTGTTTTTT
-	TRBV7-2	TRBJ2-1	-	CASSQRLDSYNEQFF	TGTGCCAGCAGCCAACGACTAGACTCATACAATGAGCAGTTCTTC
-	TRBV7-3	TRBJ2-1	-	CASSLTQSPYNEQFF	TGTGCCAGCAGCCTGACACAATCCCCCTACAATGAGCAGTTCTTC